This TCR beta chain was captured by sequencing in a study of beta chain features in type 1 diabetes. This CDR3 region has 13 residues. In germline, CDR1 is SGHNT, CDR2 YYREEE (reference sequence). V shed 4 bases and J 5 bases; nucleotides not matched to a gene: 2. A note on this clone: What it binds is not known.

Findings and limits, study-wide: Moderate but significant shortening of TCRB CDR3s was recorded in all four CD4+ subsets from Type 1 diabetes patients.

Investigators reverse transcribed all isolated RNA, so they sequenced expressed TCRB transcripts. This table comes from immunoSEQ multiplex PCR, and its TCRdb copy is limited to in-frame clones, with some not included. The repertoire includes roughly 300,000 clones, over 11% of them detected once, and around 0.016% sits in the top ten. The sample was naive CD4+ T cells from blood. V and J are TRBV5-4 and TRBJ2-1; 8 bases are shared with TRBD1. This clonotype originated in a young man with type 1 diabetes. CDR3 sequence (DNA): TGTGCCAGCAGCGCGGGACAGGACAATGAGCAGTTCTTC. Its protein is CASSAGQDNEQFF.